This T cell receptor (beta chain) was obtained from a study of identical twins. Broader study findings: Zero-insertion analyses might be partly confounded by invariant T cells like MAIT and iNKT. Some out-of-frame alpha sequences were shared by twins, and these showed excess low generation probability.

On this clonotype itself: Its antigen remains unidentified.

Unique molecular identifiers were present on the cDNA, which also gained a universal primer site by template switching. A single record per CDR3 protein comes from TCRdb applying MiXCR to the 5' RACE reads. The table records 500,000 or so distinct CDR3 sequences, about 14% of them present only once. These data are also associated with another study on yellow fever vaccine responses in identical twins. That study reports: Twins' vaccine T cell response reportedly seemed partly convergent, partly personalized.

The sample consisted of CD4+ T cells sorted from blood. This sequence originates from a woman aged 18 to 35 in good health.

This chain's CDR3 is CAISPGTTEAFF. The CDR3 DNA is TGTGCCATCAGTCCGGGGACAACTGAAGCTTTCTTT. The V call is TRBV10-3, the J call TRBJ1-1; D is possibly TRBD1 (6 bases). The CDR3 contains 12 residues. Germline values: CDR1 ENHRY, CDR2 SYGVKD. Deletions cut 5 bases from V and 5 bases from J, with 9 bases between.